This T cell receptor beta chain was recorded in a study of coeliac disease. The ends were cut back, 3 bases at V and 4 bases at J, with 3 bases in the middle. This CDR3 comprises 12 residues. Germline loops: CDR1 SNHLY, CDR2 FYNNEI. The method was immunoSEQ multiplex PCR; TCRdb's version includes in-frame clones alone and lacks a portion of them. The table has roughly 6,700 clones, less than 80% seen once; the top ten hold 15% to 25%. This clonotype originated in a man aged 55-75 years with celiac disease on a gluten-free diet. The sequenced sample was lymphocytes from the gut lamina propria. The chain has TRBV2 and TRBJ2-2; D ambiguous. The CDR3: CASSDFTGELFF. The CDR3, as DNA: TGTGCCAGCAGTGACTTCACCGGGGAGCTGTTTTTT. Supplemented by reference TRBV2 and TRBJ2-2, the full variable domain reads EPEVTQTPSHQVTQMGQEVILRCVPISNHLYFYWYRQILGQKVEFLVSFYNNEISEKSEIFDDQFSVERPDGSNFTLKIRSTKLEDSAMYFCASSDFTGELFFGEGSRLTVL.